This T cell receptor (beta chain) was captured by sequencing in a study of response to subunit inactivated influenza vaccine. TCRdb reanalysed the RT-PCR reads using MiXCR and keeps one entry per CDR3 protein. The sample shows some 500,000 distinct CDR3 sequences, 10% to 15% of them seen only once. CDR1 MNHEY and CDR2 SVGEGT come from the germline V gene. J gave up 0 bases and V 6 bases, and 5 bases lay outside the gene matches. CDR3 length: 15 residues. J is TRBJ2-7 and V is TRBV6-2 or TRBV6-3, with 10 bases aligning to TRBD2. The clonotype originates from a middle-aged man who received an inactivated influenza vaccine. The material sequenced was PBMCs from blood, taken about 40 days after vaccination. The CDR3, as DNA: TGTGCCAGCAGACATAGCGGGAGGACCTCCTACGAGCAGTACTTC. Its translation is CASRHSGRTSYEQYF.